This T cell receptor (beta chain) was sequenced in a study of blood T cell repertoires in COVID-19. The CDR3 runs 19 residues. V shed 0 bases, J shed 5 bases, and the junction held 14 bases outside the gene matches. The germline V gene has CDR1 MGHRA and CDR2 YSYEKL. Using immunoSEQ multiplex PCR, the repertoire was profiled, and TCRdb retains in-frame clones only, with some absent. Among 150,000 to 200,000 clones listed, roughly four fifths were seen once. Input material: PBMCs or T cells enriched from blood (not recorded which). The V call is TRBV4-1, the J call TRBJ2-3; 10 nucleotides match TRBD2. The receptor's source is a man aged 35 to 55 who had recovered from COVID-19. The CDR3 region is CASSQEGSGGLSSKDTQYF. The DNA for the CDR3 is TGCGCCAGCAGCCAAGAAGGTAGCGGGGGGCTTTCCTCCAAAGATACGCAGTATTTT.